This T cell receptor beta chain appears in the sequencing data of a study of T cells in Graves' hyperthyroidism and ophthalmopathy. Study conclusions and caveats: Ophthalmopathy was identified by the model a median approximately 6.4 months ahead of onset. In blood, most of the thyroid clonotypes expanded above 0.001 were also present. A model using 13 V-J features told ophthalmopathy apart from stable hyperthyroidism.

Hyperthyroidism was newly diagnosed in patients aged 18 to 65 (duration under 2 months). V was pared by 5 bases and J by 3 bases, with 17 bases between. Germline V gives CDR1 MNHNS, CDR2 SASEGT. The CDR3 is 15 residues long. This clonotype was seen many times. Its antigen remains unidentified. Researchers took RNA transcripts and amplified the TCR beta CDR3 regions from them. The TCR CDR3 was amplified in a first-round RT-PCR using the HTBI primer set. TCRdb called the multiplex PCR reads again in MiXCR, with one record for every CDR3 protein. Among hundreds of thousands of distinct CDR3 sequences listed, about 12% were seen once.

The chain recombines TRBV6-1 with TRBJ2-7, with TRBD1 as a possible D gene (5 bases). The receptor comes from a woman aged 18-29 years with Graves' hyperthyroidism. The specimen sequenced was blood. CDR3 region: CASSIQGRTIYEQYF. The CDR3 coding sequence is TGTGCCAGCAGTATCCAGGGCAGAACGATCTACGAGCAGTACTTC.